This record covers a single TCR beta chain. Antigen: not known. Clones were read by immunoSEQ multiplex PCR, and TCRdb kept only the in-frame ones, dropping some. The sample lists roughly 38,000 clones; around 85% were seen once. This record comes from a study of T cells in narcolepsy. Background on the study: Patients with NT1 or NT2 and healthy control donors were enrolled. Study results and limitations: No autoreactive T cell clone sequences appeared in some memory CD4+ repertoires. Blood of same and different patients, but not healthy controls, reportedly held recurring autoreactive clonotypes.

In germline, CDR1 is SQVTM, CDR2 ANQGSEA. The CDR3 is 12 residues long. The ends were cut back, 5 bases at V and 0 bases at J, with 7 bases in the middle. This receptor was obtained from a human donor with narcolepsy. The chain recombines TRBV29-1 with TRBJ2-5, with a weak D call TRBD1 (6 bases). Sequencing was done on a sample of CD45RA- memory CD4+ T cells from PBMCs. The CDR3 sequence: CSVRGYQETQYF. In DNA, the CDR3 is TGCAGCGTTAGGGGGTACCAAGAGACCCAGTACTTC.